This T cell receptor (beta chain) emerged from a study of post-analysis software for immune sequencing data. General observations from the study: When patients were compared with controls, a handful of TRBV segments were more frequent, TRBV5-6, TRBV5-1 and TRBV20-1 among them. Normalized Chao1 diversity in multiple sclerosis patients fell significantly below that of controls.

As to this clonotype: The target antigen is unknown.

Unique molecular identifiers featured in each of the TCR beta cDNA libraries. TCRdb analysed the PCR reads with MiXCR anew, one entry per CDR3 protein. The sample lists some 890,000 distinct CDR3 sequences, around 53% seen once, with about 4.5% in the top ten. Germline V CDR1 and CDR2: KGHSH, LQKENI. Trimming pared 3 bases from V and 5 bases from J, leaving 16 bases between. The CDR3 is made up of 15 amino acids. The chain uses TRBV18 and TRBJ1-2; D is unclear. The receptor's source is a girl aged 5-17 years with multiple sclerosis. The specimen sequenced was blood. The CDR3 bases are TGTGCCAGCTCACCTCTCTCAGGTCTAAAGTATGGCTACACCTTC. Translated, it gives CASSPLSGLKYGYTF.